The clone carrying this T cell receptor (beta chain) came up a few times. Both 60 Vbeta primers and 13 Jbeta primers went into the PCR. Clones were sequenced by immunoSEQ multiplex PCR, and TCRdb holds only the in-frame ones, with some missing. The repertoire holds around 200,000 clones, with around 64% as singletons. Losses at the gene ends were 4 bases for V and 6 bases for J; bases not matched to a gene: 5. This CDR3 is 15 amino acids long. Looked up from germline, CDR1 is LNHDA and CDR2 is SQIVND (reference sequence). This sample was taken from a study of cytomegalovirus exposure and HLA in healthy donors.

The sequenced sample consisted of PBMCs. The rearrangement uses TRBV19 and TRBJ2-2; 10 positions match TRBD1. The clonotype comes from a man between 35 and 55 years old in good health and CMV-seropositive. CDR3 loop: CASSTGTGEAGELFF. CDR3 coding DNA: TGTGCCAGTAGTACCGGGACAGGGGAGGCCGGGGAGCTGTTTTTT.